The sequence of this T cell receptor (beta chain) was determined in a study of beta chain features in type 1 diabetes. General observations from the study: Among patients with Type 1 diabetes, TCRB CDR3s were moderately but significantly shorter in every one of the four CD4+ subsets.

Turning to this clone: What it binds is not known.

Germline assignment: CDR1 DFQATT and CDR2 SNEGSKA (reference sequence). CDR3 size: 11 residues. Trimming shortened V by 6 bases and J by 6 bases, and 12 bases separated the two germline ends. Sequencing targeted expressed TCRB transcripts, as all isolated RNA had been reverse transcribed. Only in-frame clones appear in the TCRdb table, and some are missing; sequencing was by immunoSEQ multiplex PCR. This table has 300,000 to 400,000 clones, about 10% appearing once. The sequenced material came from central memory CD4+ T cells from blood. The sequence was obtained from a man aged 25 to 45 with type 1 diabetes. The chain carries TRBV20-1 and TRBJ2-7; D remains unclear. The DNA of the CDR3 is TGCAGTGCATCGCAGGTCAGCGAGCAGTACTTC. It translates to CSASQVSEQYF.